This is a list of T cell receptor beta chains from one sample in a study of blood T cell repertoires in COVID-19. Here immunoSEQ multiplex PCR was the method, and the copy in TCRdb shows in-frame clones only, minus some. The sample has under 250,000 clones; approximately 84% are singletons. Source material: peripheral blood. Every receptor here comes from a woman aged 25 to 39 who had recovered from COVID-19. The CDR3 runs from the conserved cysteine through the conserved F or W. The order of the fields is CDR3 DNA, CDR3 protein, V gene, D gene, clone size, J gene, CDR3 length. A D gene is named only where the DNA matches it firmly. Clone sizes are given selectively: once, few, many, or a class where the clone is expanded.

CDR3nt: TGTGCCAGCTCACCCTCGAGCAGCACAGATACGCAGTATTTT; CDR3aa: CASSPSSSTDTQYF; v_gene: TRBV18; d_gene: NA; abundance: NA; j_gene: TRBJ2-3; len: 14
CDR3nt: TGTGCCACCAAAGACAGGTTTAGGGATGAGCAGTTCTTC; CDR3aa: CATKDRFRDEQFF; v_gene: TRBV24-1; d_gene: NA; abundance: NA; j_gene: TRBJ2-1; len: 13
CDR3nt: TGTGCCAGCAGTTTAGCTAGCCGGAACCGGAACGGGGAGCTGTTTTTT; CDR3aa: CASSLASRNRNGELFF; v_gene: TRBV28; d_gene: NA; abundance: once; j_gene: TRBJ2-2; len: 16
CDR3nt: TGCGCCAGCAGCTTGAAGGGACAGGGGGCAGCTAACTATGGCTACACCTTC; CDR3aa: CASSLKGQGAANYGYTF; v_gene: TRBV5-1; d_gene: TRBD1; abundance: NA; j_gene: TRBJ1-2; len: 17
CDR3nt: TGTGCCAGCAGTTCCCAGGAGGGAGAGGCCTACAATGAGCAGTTCTTC; CDR3aa: CASSSQEGEAYNEQFF; v_gene: TRBV6-5; d_gene: NA; abundance: NA; j_gene: TRBJ2-1; len: 16
CDR3nt: TGCGCCAGCAGCTCCGCGGGGGCAGATACGCAGTATTTT; CDR3aa: CASSSAGADTQYF; v_gene: TRBV5-1; d_gene: TRBD2; abundance: NA; j_gene: TRBJ2-3; len: 13
CDR3nt: TGTGCCAGCAGTCCCCCAAACTGGACTAGCGGTCGTCGCAACGAGCAGTACTTC; CDR3aa: CASSPPNWTSGRRNEQYF; v_gene: TRBV28; d_gene: TRBD2; abundance: NA; j_gene: TRBJ2-7; len: 18
CDR3nt: TGTGCCAGCAGCTTGAACGGGGTAGCGGACAATCAGCCCCAGCATTTT; CDR3aa: CASSLNGVADNQPQHF; v_gene: TRBV5-6; d_gene: NA; abundance: NA; j_gene: TRBJ1-5; len: 16
CDR3nt: TGTGCCACCAGCCGAGACAGGGTAAATGAAAAACTGTTTTTT; CDR3aa: CATSRDRVNEKLFF; v_gene: TRBV15; d_gene: TRBD1; abundance: NA; j_gene: TRBJ1-4; len: 14
CDR3nt: TGTGCCAGCAGCTTGGCGGGTAGCGGGAGGGCGTACGAGCAGTACTTC; CDR3aa: CASSLAGSGRAYEQYF; v_gene: TRBV5-4; d_gene: TRBD2; abundance: few; j_gene: TRBJ2-7; len: 16
CDR3nt: TGCGCCAGCAGCTTAGGCGGGGGGTTTTCGTACGAGCAGTACTTC; CDR3aa: CASSLGGGFSYEQYF; v_gene: TRBV5-1; d_gene: TRBD2; abundance: NA; j_gene: TRBJ2-7; len: 15
CDR3nt: TGTGCCAGCCCAGTTGGGACTTTAGAAGATACGCAGTATTTT; CDR3aa: CASPVGTLEDTQYF; v_gene: TRBV6-5; d_gene: NA; abundance: NA; j_gene: TRBJ2-3; len: 14
CDR3nt: TGTGCCAGCTCACCACCGGGACAGGGCAATCAGCCCCAGCATTTT; CDR3aa: CASSPPGQGNQPQHF; v_gene: TRBV18; d_gene: TRBD1; abundance: NA; j_gene: TRBJ1-5; len: 15
CDR3nt: TGCGCCAGCAGCCCAAGACTAGATGTCCACGAGCAGTACTTC; CDR3aa: CASSPRLDVHEQYF; v_gene: TRBV5-1; d_gene: NA; abundance: NA; j_gene: TRBJ2-7; len: 14
CDR3nt: TGCGCCAGCAGCTTGGTGGCAGGGCCCACCGGGGAGCTGTTTTTT; CDR3aa: CASSLVAGPTGELFF; v_gene: TRBV5-1; d_gene: NA; abundance: once; j_gene: TRBJ2-2; len: 15
CDR3nt: TGTGCCAGCAGCGGATCGGGAGCGCGGGCAGATACGCAGTATTTT; CDR3aa: CASSGSGARADTQYF; v_gene: TRBV9; d_gene: NA; abundance: NA; j_gene: TRBJ2-3; len: 15
CDR3nt: TGTGCCAGTAGTAATCAGGGGGCGAAGTCACCCCTCCACTTT; CDR3aa: CASSNQGAKSPLHF; v_gene: TRBV19; d_gene: TRBD1; abundance: few; j_gene: TRBJ1-6; len: 14
CDR3nt: TGTGCCAGCGGGACTAACGGAGAAAAACTGTTTTTT; CDR3aa: CASGTNGEKLFF; v_gene: TRBV5-4; d_gene: NA; abundance: NA; j_gene: TRBJ1-4; len: 12
CDR3nt: TGTGCCAGCAGCTCAGCTAGCGGAGCCATAGTTAACACCGGGGAGCTGTTTTTT; CDR3aa: CASSSASGAIVNTGELFF; v_gene: TRBV7-3; d_gene: TRBD2; abundance: NA; j_gene: TRBJ2-2; len: 18
CDR3nt: TGTGCCTGGAGAGGGGGAGCGGGGTTGACGCAGTATTTT; CDR3aa: CAWRGGAGLTQYF; v_gene: TRBV30; d_gene: NA; abundance: once; j_gene: TRBJ2-3; len: 13
CDR3nt: TGTGCCAGCAGCCCAAGTCCCGGGACAGGGAGTACCTACGAGCAGTACTTC; CDR3aa: CASSPSPGTGSTYEQYF; v_gene: TRBV7-9; d_gene: TRBD1; abundance: NA; j_gene: TRBJ2-7; len: 17
CDR3nt: TGTGCCAGCACCCTAACCGGGACAGGGAACTACAATGAGCAGTTCTTC; CDR3aa: CASTLTGTGNYNEQFF; v_gene: TRBV9; d_gene: TRBD1; abundance: NA; j_gene: TRBJ2-1; len: 16
CDR3nt: TGCGCCAGCAGCGATCTCACTGACAGGGACGAGCAGTACTTC; CDR3aa: CASSDLTDRDEQYF; v_gene: TRBV10-1; d_gene: TRBD1; abundance: NA; j_gene: TRBJ2-7; len: 14